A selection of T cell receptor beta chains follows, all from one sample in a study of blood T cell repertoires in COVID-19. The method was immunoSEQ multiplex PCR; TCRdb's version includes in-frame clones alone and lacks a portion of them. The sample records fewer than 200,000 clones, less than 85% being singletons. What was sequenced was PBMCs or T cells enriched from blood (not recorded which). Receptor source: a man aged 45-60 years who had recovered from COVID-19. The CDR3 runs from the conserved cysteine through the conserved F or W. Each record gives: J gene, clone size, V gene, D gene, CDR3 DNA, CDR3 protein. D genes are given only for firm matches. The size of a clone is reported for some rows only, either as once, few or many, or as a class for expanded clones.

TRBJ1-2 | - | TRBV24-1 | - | TGTGCCACCAGTGATTTGCCAGGGGATGGCTACACCTTC | CATSDLPGDGYTF
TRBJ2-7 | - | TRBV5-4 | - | TGTGCCAGCAGCTTAAACAGCTACGAGCAGTACTTC | CASSLNSYEQYF
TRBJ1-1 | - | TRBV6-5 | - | TGTGCCAGCAGTTACTATGCAGGCTTGAACACTGAAGCTTTCTTT | CASSYYAGLNTEAFF
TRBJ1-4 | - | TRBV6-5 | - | TGTGCCAGCAGACAGGGCCACCCTCCTAATGAAAAACTGTTTTTT | CASRQGHPPNEKLFF
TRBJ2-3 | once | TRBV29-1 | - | TGCAGCGTAAGGGGTTGGTCGACAGATACGCAGTATTTT | CSVRGWSTDTQYF
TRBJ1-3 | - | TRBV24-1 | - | TGTGCCACCAGTGATTCCCATGGGCGTTCTGGAAACACCATATATTTT | CATSDSHGRSGNTIYF
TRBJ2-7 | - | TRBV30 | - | TGTGCCTGGAGTGTATCGGGGAGCGAGCAGTACTTC | CAWSVSGSEQYF
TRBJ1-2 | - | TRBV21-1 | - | TGTGCCAGCAGCGGGGACAGGGCCCGGGGTGGCTACACCTTC | CASSGDRARGGYTF
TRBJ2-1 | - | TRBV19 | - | TGTGCCAGTAGTATACCCCAGCGGTATAGCTCCTACAATGAGCAGTTCTTC | CASSIPQRYSSYNEQFF
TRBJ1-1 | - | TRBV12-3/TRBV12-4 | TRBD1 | TGTGCCAGTAGGGACAGAAAGAACACTGAAGCTTTCTTT | CASRDRKNTEAFF
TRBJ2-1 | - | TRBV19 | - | TGTGCCAGTAGTATGGGAGGGGGCAATGAGCAGTTCTTC | CASSMGGGNEQFF
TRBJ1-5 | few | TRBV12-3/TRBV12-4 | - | TGTGCCAGCTCATACGGGGGAAAGCAGCCCCAGCATTTT | CASSYGGKQPQHF
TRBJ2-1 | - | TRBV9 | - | TGTGCCAGCAGCGTAGCGGCAGGTTGGGTCAATGAGCAGTTCTTC | CASSVAAGWVNEQFF
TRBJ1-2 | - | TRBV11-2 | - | TGTGCCAGCAGCTTAGCCGGGGGGATCTCTAACTATGGCTACACCTTC | CASSLAGGISNYGYTF
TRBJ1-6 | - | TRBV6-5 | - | TGTGCCAGCAGTTGGGGGCAGGGAAGTTACTCACCCCTCCACTTT | CASSWGQGSYSPLHF
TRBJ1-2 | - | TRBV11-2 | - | TGTGCCAGCAATCCGGGGTCGAGTGTGGGTGGCTACACCTTC | CASNPGSSVGGYTF